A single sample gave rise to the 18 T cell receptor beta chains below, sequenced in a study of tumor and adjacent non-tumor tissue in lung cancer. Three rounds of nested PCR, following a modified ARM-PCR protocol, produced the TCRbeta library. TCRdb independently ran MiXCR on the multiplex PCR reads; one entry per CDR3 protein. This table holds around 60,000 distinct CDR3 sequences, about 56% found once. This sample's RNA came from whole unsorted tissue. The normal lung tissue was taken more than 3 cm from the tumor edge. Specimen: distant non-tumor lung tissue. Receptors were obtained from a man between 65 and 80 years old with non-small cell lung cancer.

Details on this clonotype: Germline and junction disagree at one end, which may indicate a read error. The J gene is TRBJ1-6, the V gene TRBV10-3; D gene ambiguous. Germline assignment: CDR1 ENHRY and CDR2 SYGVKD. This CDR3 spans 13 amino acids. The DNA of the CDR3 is TGTGCAATCAGGTCAATCATTAATTCACCCCTCCACTTT. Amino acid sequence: CAIRSIINSPLHF.

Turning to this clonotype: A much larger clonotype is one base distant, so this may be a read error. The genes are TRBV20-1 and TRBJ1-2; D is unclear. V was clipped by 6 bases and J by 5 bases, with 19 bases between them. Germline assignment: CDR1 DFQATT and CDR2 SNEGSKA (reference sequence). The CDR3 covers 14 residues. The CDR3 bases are TGCAGTGCAACGAACAGACACGAACTTTATGGCTACACCTTC. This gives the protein CSATNRHELYGYTF.

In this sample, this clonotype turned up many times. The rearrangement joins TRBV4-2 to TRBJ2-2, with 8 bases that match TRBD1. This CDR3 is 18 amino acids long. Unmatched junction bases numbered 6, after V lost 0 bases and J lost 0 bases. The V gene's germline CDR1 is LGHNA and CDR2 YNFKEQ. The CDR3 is CASSQEDRDPSNTGELFF. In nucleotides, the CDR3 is TGTGCCAGCAGCCAAGAGGACAGGGACCCATCGAACACCGGGGAGCTGTTTTTT.

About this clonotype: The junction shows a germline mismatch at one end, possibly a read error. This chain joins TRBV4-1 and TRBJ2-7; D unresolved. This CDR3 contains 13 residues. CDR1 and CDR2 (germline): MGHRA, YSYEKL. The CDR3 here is CASSLDWAYEQCF. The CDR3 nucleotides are TGCGCCAGCAGCCTGGATTGGGCCTACGAGCAATGCTTC.

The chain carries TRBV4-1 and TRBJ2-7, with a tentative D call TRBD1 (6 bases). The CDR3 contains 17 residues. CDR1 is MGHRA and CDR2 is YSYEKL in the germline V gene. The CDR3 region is CAGSQLYMGQPLIEQYF. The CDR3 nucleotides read TGCGCTGGCAGCCAGCTTTACATGGGACAACCACTAATAGAGCAGTACTTC.

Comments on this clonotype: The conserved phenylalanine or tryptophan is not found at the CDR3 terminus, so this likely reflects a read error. The CDR3 region is CASSSLGGRQHL. Here the CDR3 DNA reads TGTGCCAGCAGCTCCTTGGGCGGTCGGCAGCATCTT. The rearrangement joins TRBV9 to TRBJ1-5, with no clear D. Trimming took 4 bases from V and 13 from J, leaving 15 bases between them. In germline, CDR1 is SGDLS, CDR2 YYNGEE. CDR3 size: 12 residues.

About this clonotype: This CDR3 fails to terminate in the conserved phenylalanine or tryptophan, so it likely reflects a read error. CDR3 amino acids: CASSQSGTTNTGELFY. In DNA, the CDR3 is TGCGCCAGCAGCCAATCCGGGACTACGAACACCGGGGAGCTGTTTTAT. The chain uses TRBV4-1 and TRBJ2-2; TRBD2 matches at 7 bases. The CDR3 is 16 residues long. Per the germline V gene, CDR1 is MGHRA and CDR2 is YSYEKL. V dropped 2 bases and J dropped 0; count of bases not matched to a gene: 3.

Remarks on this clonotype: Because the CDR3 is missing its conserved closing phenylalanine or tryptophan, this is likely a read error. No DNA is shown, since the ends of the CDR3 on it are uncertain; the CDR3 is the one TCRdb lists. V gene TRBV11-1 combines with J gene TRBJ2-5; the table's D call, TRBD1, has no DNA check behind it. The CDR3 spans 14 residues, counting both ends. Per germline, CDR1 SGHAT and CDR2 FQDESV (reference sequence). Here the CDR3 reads CASTRGDPQETLYL.

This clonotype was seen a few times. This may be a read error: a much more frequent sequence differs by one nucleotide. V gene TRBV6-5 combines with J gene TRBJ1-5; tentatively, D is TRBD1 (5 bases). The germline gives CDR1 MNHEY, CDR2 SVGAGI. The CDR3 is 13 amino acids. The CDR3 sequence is CSSSTQGRQPQHF. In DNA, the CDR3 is TGTTCCAGCAGTACCCAGGGACGGCAGCCCCAGCATTTT.

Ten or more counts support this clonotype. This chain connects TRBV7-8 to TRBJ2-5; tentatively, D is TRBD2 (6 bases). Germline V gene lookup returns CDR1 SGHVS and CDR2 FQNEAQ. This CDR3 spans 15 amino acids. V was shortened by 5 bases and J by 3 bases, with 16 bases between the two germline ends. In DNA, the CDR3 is TGTGCCAGCAGCCCCACCCGGGGGTACGAAGAGACCCAGTACTTC. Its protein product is CASSPTRGYEETQYF.

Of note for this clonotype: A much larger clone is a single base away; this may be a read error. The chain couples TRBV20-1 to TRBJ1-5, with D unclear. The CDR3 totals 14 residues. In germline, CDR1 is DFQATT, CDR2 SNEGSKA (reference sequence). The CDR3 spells CSAPPRDSNQPQRF. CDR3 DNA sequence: TGCAGTGCTCCACCCCGGGATAGCAATCAGCCCCAGCGTTTT.

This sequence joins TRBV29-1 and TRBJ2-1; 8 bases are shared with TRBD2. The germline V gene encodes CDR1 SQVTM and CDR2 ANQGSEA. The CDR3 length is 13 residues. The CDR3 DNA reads TGCATCGCGGACCCTAGCGGGTACAATGAGCAGTTCTTC. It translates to CIADPSGYNEQFF.

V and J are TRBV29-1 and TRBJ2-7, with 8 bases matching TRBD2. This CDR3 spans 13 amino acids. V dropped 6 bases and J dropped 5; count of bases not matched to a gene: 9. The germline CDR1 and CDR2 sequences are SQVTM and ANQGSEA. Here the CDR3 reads CSVGTRGIHEQYF. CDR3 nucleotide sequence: TGCAGCGTCGGGACTAGGGGGATCCACGAGCAGTACTTC.

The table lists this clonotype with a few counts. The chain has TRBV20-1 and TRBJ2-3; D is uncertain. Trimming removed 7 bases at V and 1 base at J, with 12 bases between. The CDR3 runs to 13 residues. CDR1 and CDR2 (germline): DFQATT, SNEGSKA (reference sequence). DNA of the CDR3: TGCAGTGATCCTGGACCCCGCACAGATACGCAGTATTTT. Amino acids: CSDPGPRTDTQYF.

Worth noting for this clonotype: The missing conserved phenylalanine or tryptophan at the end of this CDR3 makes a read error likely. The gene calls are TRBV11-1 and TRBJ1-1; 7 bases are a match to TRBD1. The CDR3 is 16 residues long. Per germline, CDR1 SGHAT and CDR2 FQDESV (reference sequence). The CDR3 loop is CASGLADRLGGTEAFS. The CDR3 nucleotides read TGTGCCAGCGGCTTAGCGGACAGGCTGGGGGGCACTGAAGCTTTCTCT.

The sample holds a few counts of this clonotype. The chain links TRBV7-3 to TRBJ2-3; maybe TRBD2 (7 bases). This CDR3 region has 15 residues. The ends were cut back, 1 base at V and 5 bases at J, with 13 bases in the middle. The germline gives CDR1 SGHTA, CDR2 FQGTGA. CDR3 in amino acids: CASSLSGGRRDTQYF. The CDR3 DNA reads TGTGCCAGCAGCTTAAGCGGGGGCCGGAGAGATACGCAGTATTTT.

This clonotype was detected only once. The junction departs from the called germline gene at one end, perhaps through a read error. Here the CDR3 reads CASSSLDRIENIQHF. CDR3 DNA sequence: TGTGCCAGCAGTTCCTTAGACAGAATTGAGAACATTCAGCACTTC. The J gene is TRBJ2-4, the V gene TRBV12-3 or TRBV12-4; D possibly corresponds to TRBD1 (5 bases). The CDR3 is made up of 15 amino acids.

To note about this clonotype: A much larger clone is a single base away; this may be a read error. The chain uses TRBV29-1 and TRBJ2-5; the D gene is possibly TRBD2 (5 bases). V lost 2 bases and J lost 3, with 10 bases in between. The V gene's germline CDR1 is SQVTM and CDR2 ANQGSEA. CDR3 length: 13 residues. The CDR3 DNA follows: TGCAGCGTTGAACCCGGGGTAGAAGAGACCCAGTACTTC. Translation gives CSVEPGVEETQYF.